This TCR beta chain is drawn from a study of shared clonotypes between healthy human individuals. The study's findings and limits: Clonotypes not shared had lower generation probabilities than those common to all four donors. Genetic and exposure-history diversity was limited by the small donor number. Across subsets, estimated richness was generally greater for naive than for memory populations.

The run depth of the assay was deep. Produced via immunoSEQ multiplex PCR; TCRdb's table is partial and in-frame only. The table has about a million clones, around 77% seen once. Germline loops: CDR1 PRHDT, CDR2 FYEKMQ (reference sequence). CDR3 size: 13 residues. V lost 7 bases and J 4 bases, leaving 8 bases between the germline ends. To note about this clone: What it recognizes is unknown.

The TCR originated in a man aged 18-30 years in good health. Some clones in this sample may be carry-over from other donors' samples. The sequenced sample was memory CD4+ T cells from PBMCs. Subset noted: CD45RA-negative fraction. The chain joins TRBV13 to TRBJ2-6, with D unresolved. Here the CDR3 DNA reads TGTGCCAGCATCCTCCGGGGGGCCAACGTCCTGACTTTC. It encodes CASILRGANVLTF. The full variable domain, with the rest looked up from reference TRBV13 and TRBJ2-6, is AAGVIQSPRHLIKEKRETATLKCYPIPRHDTVYWYQQGPGQDPQFLISFYEKMQSDKGSIPDRFSAQQFSDYHSELNMSSLELGDSALYFCASILRGANVLTFGAGSRLTVL.